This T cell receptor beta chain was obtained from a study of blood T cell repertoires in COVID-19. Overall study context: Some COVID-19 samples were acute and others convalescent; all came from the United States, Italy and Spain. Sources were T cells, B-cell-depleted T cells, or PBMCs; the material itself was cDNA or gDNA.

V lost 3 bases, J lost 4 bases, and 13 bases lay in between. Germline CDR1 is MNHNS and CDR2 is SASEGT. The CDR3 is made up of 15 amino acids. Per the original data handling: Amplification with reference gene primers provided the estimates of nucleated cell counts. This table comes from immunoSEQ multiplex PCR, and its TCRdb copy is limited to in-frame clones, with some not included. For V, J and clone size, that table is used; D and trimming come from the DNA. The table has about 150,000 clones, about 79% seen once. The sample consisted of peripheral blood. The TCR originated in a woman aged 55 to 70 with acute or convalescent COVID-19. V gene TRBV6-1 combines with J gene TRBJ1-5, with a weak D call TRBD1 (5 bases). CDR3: CASSEGGVRNQPQHF. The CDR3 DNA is TGTGCCAGCAGTGAGGGGGGGGTCCGTAATCAGCCCCAGCATTTT.